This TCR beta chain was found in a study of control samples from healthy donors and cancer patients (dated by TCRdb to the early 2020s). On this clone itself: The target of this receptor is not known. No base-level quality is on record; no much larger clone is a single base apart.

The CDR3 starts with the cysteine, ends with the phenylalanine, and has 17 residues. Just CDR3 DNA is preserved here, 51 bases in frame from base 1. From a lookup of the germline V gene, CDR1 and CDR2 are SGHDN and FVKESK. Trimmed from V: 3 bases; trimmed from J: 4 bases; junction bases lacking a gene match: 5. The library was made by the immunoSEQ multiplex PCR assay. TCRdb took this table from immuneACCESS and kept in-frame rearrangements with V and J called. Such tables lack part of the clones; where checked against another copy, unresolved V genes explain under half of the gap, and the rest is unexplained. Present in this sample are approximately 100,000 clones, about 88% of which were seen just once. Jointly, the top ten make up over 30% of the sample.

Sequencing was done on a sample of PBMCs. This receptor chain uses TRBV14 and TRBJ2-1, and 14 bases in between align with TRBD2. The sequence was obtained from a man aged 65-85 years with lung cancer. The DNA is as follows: TGTGCCAGCAGCCACCAAGGGACTAGCGGGGGTTACAATGAGCAGTTCTTC. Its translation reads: CASSHQGTSGGYNEQFF.